Below, one T cell receptor (beta chain) is given with its context. From germline, CDR1 is MNHEY and CDR2 SVGAGI. This CDR3 has 17 amino acids. V dropped 2 bases and J dropped 7 bases, with 21 bases sitting between them. The sample belongs to a study of regulatory T cells in long-lasting Graves disease. The wider study: Newly diagnosed Graves' patients had taken antithyroid drugs under 3 months.

HTBI primers from iRepertoire and Arm-PCR of CDR3 regions yielded the TCR beta libraries. TCRdb analysed the multiplex PCR reads with MiXCR anew, one entry per CDR3 protein. The sample contains a few hundred thousand distinct CDR3 sequences, about a sixth of which appear only once. This sample's time point: newly diagnosed GD, antithyroid drugs for less than 3 months. TCR sequences were obtained from RNA taken from PBMCs. A further study also used this sample, focusing on T cells in Graves' hyperthyroidism and ophthalmopathy. In that study: Blood also contained most expanded thyroid clonotypes above 0.001.

The chain is built from TRBV6-5 and TRBJ1-5; a possible D gene is TRBD1 (5 bases). This receptor was obtained from a woman between 18 and 29 years old with Graves disease. Sequenced material: peripheral blood mononuclear cells (PBMCs), taken at new diagnosis, from a patient treated with antithyroid drugs. This chain's CDR3 is CASSYQIQEGQGQPQHF. The CDR3 bases are TGTGCCAGCAGTTACCAGATCCAAGAGGGGCAAGGACAGCCCCAGCATTTT.